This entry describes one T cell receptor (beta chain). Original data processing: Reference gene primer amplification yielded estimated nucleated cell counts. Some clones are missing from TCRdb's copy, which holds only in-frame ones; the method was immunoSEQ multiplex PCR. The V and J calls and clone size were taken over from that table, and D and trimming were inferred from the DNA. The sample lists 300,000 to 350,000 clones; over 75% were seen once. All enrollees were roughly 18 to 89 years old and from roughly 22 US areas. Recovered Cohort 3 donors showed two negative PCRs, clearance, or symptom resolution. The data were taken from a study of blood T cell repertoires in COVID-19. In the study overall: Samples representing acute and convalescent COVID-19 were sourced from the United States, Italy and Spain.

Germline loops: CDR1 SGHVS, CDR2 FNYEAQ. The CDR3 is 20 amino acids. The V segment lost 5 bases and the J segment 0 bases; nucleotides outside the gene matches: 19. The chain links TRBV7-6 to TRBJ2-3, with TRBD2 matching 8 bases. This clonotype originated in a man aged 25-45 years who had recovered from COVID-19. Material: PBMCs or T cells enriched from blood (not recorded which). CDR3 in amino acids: CASSQFPAGGWKASTDTQYF. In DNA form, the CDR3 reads TGTGCCAGCAGCCAGTTTCCGGCGGGAGGTTGGAAGGCTAGCACAGATACGCAGTATTTT.